This T cell receptor (beta chain) originates from a study of T cell repertoires in cytomegalovirus infection. Study as a whole: Use of recently identified HLA-C-restricted and well-studied HLA-B-restricted CMV epitopes was part of the study. Evidence of both CMV infection and a matching HLA type came from public TCR beta signatures.

TCRdb redid the calling of the reads with MiXCR, one entry per CDR3 protein. The table records 650,000 to 900,000 distinct CDR3 sequences, 29% of them present only once. V shed 1 base and J shed 0 bases, with 8 bases lying between them. The germline V gene has CDR1 SQVTM and CDR2 ANQGSEA. The CDR3 is made up of 14 amino acids. The study's findings and limits: It was HLA-C-restricted CMV-specific TCR beta clonotypes that dominated the response ex vivo. Cumulative frequency of public TCR beta families picked out carriers of CMV plus the relevant HLA.

The count of this clonotype is one. Its cognate antigen is unknown. This TCR was sampled from a human donor in good health (CMV status not recorded). Some clones in this sample may be carry-over from other donors' samples. The chain has TRBV29-1 and TRBJ2-3, with D hard to call. This sample comprised cultured CD8+ T cells from PBMCs, obtained from culture after CMV antigen stimulation. The CDR3 spells CSVEGSTSTDTQYF. DNA for the CDR3: TGCAGCGTTGAAGGATCTACTAGCACAGATACGCAGTATTTT.